This TCR beta chain was sequenced in a study of early T cells in non-severe SARS-CoV-2 infection. Study details: Investigators sequenced bulk RNA drawn from unsorted whole blood, and chains remained unpaired.

Comment on this clonotype: No antigen is known for it.

Study observations and caveats: Comparison of clonotypes with VDJdb favored anti-spike CD8 responses while missing private and CD4 specificities.

Attached unique molecular identifiers marked individual cDNA molecules. MiXCR, applied by TCRdb to the 5' RACE reads, yields one record per CDR3 protein. The sample gives about 83,000 distinct CDR3 sequences, around 9.3% of which show up once; roughly 8% is in the top ten. V lost 4 bases and J lost 2, with 17 bases in between. The CDR3 totals 16 residues. CDR1 and CDR2 from the germline V gene are MNHNY and SVGAGI (reference sequence). The chain employs TRBV6-6 and TRBJ2-5; D perhaps matches TRBD1 (5 bases). Sequencing used whole blood, obtained at baseline. This TCR was sampled from an adult who was a healthcare worker with PCR-confirmed SARS-CoV-2 infection or an uninfected control (not recorded which). The CDR3 sequence is CASSFDSSVTQETQYF. The DNA of the CDR3 is TGTGCCAGCAGTTTTGACAGCTCAGTCACTCAAGAGACCCAGTACTTC.